Below are 8 T cell receptor beta chains sequenced from a single sample in a study of graft-versus-host responses after intestinal transplantation. The repertoire was sequenced with immunoSEQ multiplex PCR; TCRdb's copy has only in-frame clones and lacks some. The repertoire holds just over 15,000 clones, with 33% as singletons. The sequences come from alloreactive CD4+ T cells from a mixed lymphocyte reaction culture, collected before intestinal transplant. Subset denoted: CFSE-low proliferating T cells sorted from roughly six-day pre-transplant mixed lymphocyte reaction (GvH or HvG direction). These TCRs come from a human patient who received an intestinal transplant.

The chain is built from TRBV21-1 and TRBJ1-4; TRBD1, the D gene given by the table, was not confirmed from the DNA. TRBV21-1 is given as a pseudogene. This CDR3 comprises 13 residues. CDR3: CASRGATNEKLFF. CDR3 in DNA: TGTGCCAGCAGAGGGGCAACTAATGAAAAACTGTTTTTT.

The chain links TRBV6-1 to TRBJ2-6, with D possibly matching TRBD1 (6 bases). The CDR3 spans 14 residues. V was trimmed by 8 bases and J by 5 bases, leaving 13 bases between them. Looked up from germline, CDR1 is MNHNS and CDR2 is SASEGT. This CDR3 is CASGRTDWANVLTF. The DNA for the CDR3 is TGTGCCAGCGGGCGGACAGACTGGGCCAACGTCCTGACTTTC.

This clone has a handful of counts. This rearrangement joins TRBV19 to TRBJ2-7; a possible D gene is TRBD2 (5 bases). The ends were cut back, 3 bases at V and 5 bases at J, with 11 bases in the middle. From germline, CDR1 is LNHDA and CDR2 SQIVND (reference sequence). The CDR3 is 13 amino acids. In DNA, the CDR3 is TGTGCCAGTAGTATCGTGGGGAGCGACGAGCAGTACTTC. Amino acid sequence: CASSIVGSDEQYF.

By share, this clone counts as medium-sized. This sequence joins TRBV5-4 and TRBJ2-7; 13 bases agree with TRBD2. V shed 4 bases and J 5 bases; nucleotides not matched to a gene: 15. Per germline, CDR1 SGHNT and CDR2 YYREEE (reference sequence). The CDR3 sequence is 18 residues long. CDR3: CASSMQGWTSGRFNEQYF. The CDR3 DNA sequence: TGTGCCAGCAGCATGCAGGGTTGGACTAGCGGGAGATTTAACGAGCAGTACTTC.

In its sample, this clone was seen a few times. The chain recombines TRBV7-9 with TRBJ1-6; D is undetermined. This CDR3 is 16 amino acids long. Germline assignment: CDR1 SEHNR and CDR2 FQNEAQ (reference sequence). V was cut by 1 base and J by 10 bases, with 17 bases left in between. The CDR3: CASSLGAGPISSPLHF. CDR3 DNA: TGTGCCAGCAGCTTAGGGGCGGGTCCAATTTCCTCACCCCTCCACTTT.

This clone is medium-sized by share. Other DNA sequences of this sample code for an identical CDR3. The CDR3, as DNA: TGCAGCGTTGGAGGGGGCACTGGCTACACCTTC. It encodes CSVGGGTGYTF. This chain links TRBV29-1 with TRBJ1-2, with TRBD1 identical over 7 bases. The CDR3 is 11 amino acids. The V gene's germline CDR1 is SQVTM and CDR2 ANQGSEA. J gave up 7 bases and V 4 bases, and 3 bases lay outside the gene matches. Using reference TRBV29-1 and TRBJ1-2 for the parts outside the CDR3, the full variable domain is SAVISQKPSRDICQRGTSLTIQCQVDSQVTMMFWYRQQPGQSLTLIATANQGSEATYESGFVIDKFPISRPNLTFSTLTVSNMSPEDSSIYLCSVGGGTGYTFGSGTRLTVV.

The count of this clone is one. The chain is built from TRBV6-6 and TRBJ2-3, with no clear D. Trimming took off 4 bases at V and 7 bases at J, with 21 bases between the two ends. The CDR3 runs 16 residues. Germline assignment: CDR1 MNHNY and CDR2 SVGAGI (reference sequence). The CDR3 sequence: CASSLSFLYSWNTQYF. The CDR3 DNA sequence: TGTGCCAGCAGTTTGTCGTTCTTATACAGTTGGAATACGCAGTATTTT.

This clone turned up a few times. The rearrangement joins TRBV18 to TRBJ2-1, with 8 nucleotides matching TRBD2. Germline-derived CDR1 and CDR2 are KGHSH and LQKENI. J was trimmed by 6 bases and V by 0 bases; bases with no gene match: 4. The CDR3 length is 15 residues. For the CDR3, the DNA is TGTGCCAGCTCACCACCCGGGACTAGGGGCAATGAGCAGTTCTTC. It specifies CASSPPGTRGNEQFF.